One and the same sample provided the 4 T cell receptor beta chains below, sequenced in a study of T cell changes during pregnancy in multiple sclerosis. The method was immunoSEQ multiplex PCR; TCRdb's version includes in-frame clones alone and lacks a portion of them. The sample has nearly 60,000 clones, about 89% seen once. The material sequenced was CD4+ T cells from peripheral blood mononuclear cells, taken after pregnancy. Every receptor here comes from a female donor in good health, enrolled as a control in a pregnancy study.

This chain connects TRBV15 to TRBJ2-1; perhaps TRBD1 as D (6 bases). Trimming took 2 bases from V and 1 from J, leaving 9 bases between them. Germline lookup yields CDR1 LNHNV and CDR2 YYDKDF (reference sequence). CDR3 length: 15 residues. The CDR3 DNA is TGTGCCACCAGCAGATTAGGGGGTTCCTACAATGAGCAGTTCTTC. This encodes CATSRLGGSYNEQFF.

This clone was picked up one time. CDR3 sequence: CASSWESEIAYEQYF. CDR3 DNA: TGTGCCAGCAGCTGGGAGTCGGAGATTGCCTACGAGCAGTACTTC. The chain has TRBV11-2 and TRBJ2-7, with a weak D call TRBD2 (5 bases). Trimming cost V 4 bases and J 2 bases, with 15 bases left between them. Germline-derived CDR1 and CDR2 are SGHAT and FQNNGV. This CDR3 spans 15 amino acids.

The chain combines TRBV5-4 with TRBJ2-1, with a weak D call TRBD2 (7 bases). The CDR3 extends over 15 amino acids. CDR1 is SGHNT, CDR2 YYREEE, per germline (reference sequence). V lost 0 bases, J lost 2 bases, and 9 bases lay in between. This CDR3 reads CASSLEGGAYNEQFF. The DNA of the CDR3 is TGTGCCAGCAGCTTGGAAGGGGGGGCCTACAATGAGCAGTTCTTC. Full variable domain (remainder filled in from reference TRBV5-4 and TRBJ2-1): ETGVTQSPTHLIKTRGQQVTLRCSSQSGHNTVSWYQQALGQGPQFIFQYYREEENGRGNFPPRFSGLQFPNYSSELNVNALELDDSALYLCASSLEGGAYNEQFFGPGTRLTVL.

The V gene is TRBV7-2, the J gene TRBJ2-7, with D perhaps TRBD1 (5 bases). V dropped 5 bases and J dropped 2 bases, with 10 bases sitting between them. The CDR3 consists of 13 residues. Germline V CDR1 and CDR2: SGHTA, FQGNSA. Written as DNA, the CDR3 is TGTGCCAGCAGCCAGGGCCAAACCTACGAGCAGTACTTC. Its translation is CASSQGQTYEQYF.